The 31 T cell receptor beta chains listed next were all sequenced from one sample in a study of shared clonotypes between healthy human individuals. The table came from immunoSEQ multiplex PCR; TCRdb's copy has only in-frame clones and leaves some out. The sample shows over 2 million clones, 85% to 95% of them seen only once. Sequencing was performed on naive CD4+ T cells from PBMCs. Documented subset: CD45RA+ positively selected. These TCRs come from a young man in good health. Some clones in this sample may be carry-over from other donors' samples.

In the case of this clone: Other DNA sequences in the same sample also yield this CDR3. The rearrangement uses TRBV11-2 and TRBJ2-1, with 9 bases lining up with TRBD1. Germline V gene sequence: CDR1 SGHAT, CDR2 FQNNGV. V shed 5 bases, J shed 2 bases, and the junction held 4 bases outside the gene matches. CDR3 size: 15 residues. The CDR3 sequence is CASSLGQGAYNEQFF. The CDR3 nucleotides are TGTGCCAGCAGCCTGGGACAGGGAGCCTACAATGAGCAGTTCTTC.

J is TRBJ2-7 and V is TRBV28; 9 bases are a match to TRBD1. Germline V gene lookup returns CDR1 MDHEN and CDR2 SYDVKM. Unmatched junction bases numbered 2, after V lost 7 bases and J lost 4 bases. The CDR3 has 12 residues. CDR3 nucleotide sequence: TGTGCCAGCACGGGACAGGGTTACGAGCAGTACTTC. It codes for CASTGQGYEQYF. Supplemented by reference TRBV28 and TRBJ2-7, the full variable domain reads DVKVTQSSRYLVKRTGEKVFLECVQDMDHENMFWYRQDPGLGLRLIYFSYDVKMKEKGDIPEGYSVSREKKERFSLILESASTNQTSMYLCASTGQGYEQYFGPGTRLTVT.

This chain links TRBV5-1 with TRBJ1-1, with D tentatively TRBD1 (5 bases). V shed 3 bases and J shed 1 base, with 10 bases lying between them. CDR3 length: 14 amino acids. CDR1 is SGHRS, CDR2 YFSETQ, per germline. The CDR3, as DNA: TGCGCCAGCAGCTCGTCCGGGGGGAACACTGAAGCTTTCTTT. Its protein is CASSSSGGNTEAFF.

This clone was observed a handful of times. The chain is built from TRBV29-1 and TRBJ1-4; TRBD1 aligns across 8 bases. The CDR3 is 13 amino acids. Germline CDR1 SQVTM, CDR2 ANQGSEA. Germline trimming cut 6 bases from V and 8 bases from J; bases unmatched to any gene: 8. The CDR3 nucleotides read TGCAGCGTAGCACAGGGGGTTAACGAAAAACTGTTTTTT. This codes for CSVAQGVNEKLFF.

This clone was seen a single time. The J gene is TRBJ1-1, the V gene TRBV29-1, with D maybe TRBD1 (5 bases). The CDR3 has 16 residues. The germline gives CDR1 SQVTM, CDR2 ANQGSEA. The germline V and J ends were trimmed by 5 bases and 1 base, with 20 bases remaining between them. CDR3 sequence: CSVNRGLSGTNTEAFF. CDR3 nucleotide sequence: TGCAGCGTTAATAGGGGCCTTAGCGGGACGAACACTGAAGCTTTCTTT.

CDR3 coding DNA: TGTGCCAGCAGCTTACAGGGGGATAGCGGGGATACGCAGTATTTT. Protein sequence: CASSLQGDSGDTQYF. The chain has TRBV11-2 and TRBJ2-3, with D possibly called TRBD1 or TRBD2 (7 bases each). This CDR3 spans 15 amino acids. V was shortened by 2 bases and J by 6 bases, with 15 bases between the two germline ends. Germline V gene data show CDR1 as SGHAT and CDR2 as FQNNGV.

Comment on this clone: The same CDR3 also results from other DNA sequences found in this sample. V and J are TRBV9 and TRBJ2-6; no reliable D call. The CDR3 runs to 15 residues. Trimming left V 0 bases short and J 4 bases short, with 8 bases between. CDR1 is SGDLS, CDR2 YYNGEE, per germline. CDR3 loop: CASSVGGSGANVLTF. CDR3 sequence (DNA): TGTGCCAGCAGCGTAGGGGGTTCCGGGGCCAACGTCCTGACTTTC.

The CDR3 sequence is CASSTGQGPQETQYF. CDR3 sequence (DNA): TGCGCCAGCAGCACCGGACAGGGCCCCCAAGAGACCCAGTACTTC. The chain has TRBV5-1 and TRBJ2-5; 8 positions agree with TRBD1. The CDR3 loop spans 15 amino acids. V gave up 4 bases and J gave up 1 base; unmatched junction bases: 6. CDR1 is SGHRS, CDR2 YFSETQ, per germline. The full variable domain, rest sourced from reference TRBV5-1 and TRBJ2-5, is KAGVTQTPRYLIKTRGQQVTLSCSPISGHRSVSWYQQTPGQGLQFLFEYFSETQRNKGNFPGRFSGRQFSNSRSEMNVSTLELGDSALYLCASSTGQGPQETQYFGPGTRLLVL.

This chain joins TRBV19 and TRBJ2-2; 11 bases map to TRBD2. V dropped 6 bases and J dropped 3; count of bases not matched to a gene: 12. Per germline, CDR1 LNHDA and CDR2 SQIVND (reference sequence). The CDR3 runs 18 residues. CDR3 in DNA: TGTGCCAGTAGACAATCACCGGGACTAGCGGCCGACACCGGGGAGCTGTTTTTT. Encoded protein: CASRQSPGLAADTGELFF.

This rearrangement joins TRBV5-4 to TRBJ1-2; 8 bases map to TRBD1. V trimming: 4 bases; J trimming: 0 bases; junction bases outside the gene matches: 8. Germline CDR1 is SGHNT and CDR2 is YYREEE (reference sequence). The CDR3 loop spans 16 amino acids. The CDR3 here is CASSPYRGRANYGYTF. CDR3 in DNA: TGTGCCAGCAGCCCGTACAGGGGGAGAGCTAACTATGGCTACACCTTC.

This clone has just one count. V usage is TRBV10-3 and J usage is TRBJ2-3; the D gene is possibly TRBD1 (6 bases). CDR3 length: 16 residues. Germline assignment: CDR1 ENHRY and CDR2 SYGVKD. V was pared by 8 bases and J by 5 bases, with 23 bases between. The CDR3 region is CAILEGSGRGEDTQYF. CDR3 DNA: TGTGCCATCCTAGAAGGGTCGGGCAGGGGCGAAGATACGCAGTATTTT.

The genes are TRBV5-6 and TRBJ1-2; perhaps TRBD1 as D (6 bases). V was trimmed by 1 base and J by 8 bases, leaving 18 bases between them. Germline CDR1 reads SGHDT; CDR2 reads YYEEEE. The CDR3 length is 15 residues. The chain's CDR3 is CASSLRAGGHYGYTF. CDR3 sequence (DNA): TGTGCCAGCAGCTTGCGGGCCGGGGGGCATTACGGCTACACCTTC.

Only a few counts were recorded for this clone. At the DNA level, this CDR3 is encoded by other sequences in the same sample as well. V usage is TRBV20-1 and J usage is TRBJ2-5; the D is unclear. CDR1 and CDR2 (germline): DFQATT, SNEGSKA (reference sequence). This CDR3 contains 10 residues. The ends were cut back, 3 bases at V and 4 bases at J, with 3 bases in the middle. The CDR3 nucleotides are TGCAGTGCTAGGGGAGAGACCCAGTACTTC. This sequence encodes CSARGETQYF.

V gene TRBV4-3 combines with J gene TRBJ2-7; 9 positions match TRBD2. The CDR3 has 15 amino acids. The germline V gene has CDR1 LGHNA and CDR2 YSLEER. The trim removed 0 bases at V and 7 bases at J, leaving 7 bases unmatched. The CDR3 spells CASSQDPNSGGEQYF. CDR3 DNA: TGCGCCAGCAGCCAAGACCCGAATAGCGGGGGTGAGCAGTACTTC.

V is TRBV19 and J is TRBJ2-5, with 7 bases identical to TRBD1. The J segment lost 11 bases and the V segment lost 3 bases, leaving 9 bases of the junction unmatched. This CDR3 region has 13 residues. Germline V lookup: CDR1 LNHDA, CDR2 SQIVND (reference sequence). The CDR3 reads CASSMDGTVKQYF. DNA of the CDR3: TGTGCCAGTAGTATGGATGGGACAGTGAAACAGTACTTC.

The CDR3 loop reads CASSQVSGSTDTQYF. For the CDR3, the DNA is TGCGCCAGCAGCCAAGTGAGCGGGAGTACAGATACGCAGTATTTT. The rearrangement joins TRBV4-1 to TRBJ2-3; 8 bases map to TRBD2. The CDR3 extends over 15 amino acids. V was pared by 1 base and J by 3 bases, with 3 bases of the junction left unmatched. Germline CDR1 MGHRA, CDR2 YSYEKL.

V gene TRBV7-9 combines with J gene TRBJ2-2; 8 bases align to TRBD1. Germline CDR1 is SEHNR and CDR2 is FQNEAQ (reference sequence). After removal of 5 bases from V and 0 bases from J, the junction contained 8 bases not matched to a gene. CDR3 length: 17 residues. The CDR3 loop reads CASSRGTGPTNTGELFF. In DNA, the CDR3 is TGTGCCAGCAGCAGAGGGACAGGACCTACGAACACCGGGGAGCTGTTTTTT.

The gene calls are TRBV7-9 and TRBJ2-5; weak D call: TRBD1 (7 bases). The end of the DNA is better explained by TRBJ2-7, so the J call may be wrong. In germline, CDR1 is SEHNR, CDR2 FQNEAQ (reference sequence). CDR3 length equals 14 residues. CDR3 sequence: CASSAAGGTYEQYF. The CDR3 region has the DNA TGTGCCAGCAGCGCAGCAGGGGGGACCTACGAGCAGTACTTC.

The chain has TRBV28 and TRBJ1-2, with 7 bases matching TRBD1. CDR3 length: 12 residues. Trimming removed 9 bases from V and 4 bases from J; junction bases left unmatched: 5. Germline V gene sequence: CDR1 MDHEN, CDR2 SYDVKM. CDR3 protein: CASRGRAYGYTF. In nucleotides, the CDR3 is TGTGCCAGTAGGGGGCGGGCCTATGGCTACACCTTC.

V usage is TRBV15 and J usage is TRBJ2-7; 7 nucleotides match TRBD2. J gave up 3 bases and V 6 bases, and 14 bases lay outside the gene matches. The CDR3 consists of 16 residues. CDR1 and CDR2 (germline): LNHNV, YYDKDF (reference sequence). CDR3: CATRTSGALGFYEQYF. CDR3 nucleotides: TGTGCCACCAGGACGAGCGGGGCATTAGGGTTCTACGAGCAGTACTTC.

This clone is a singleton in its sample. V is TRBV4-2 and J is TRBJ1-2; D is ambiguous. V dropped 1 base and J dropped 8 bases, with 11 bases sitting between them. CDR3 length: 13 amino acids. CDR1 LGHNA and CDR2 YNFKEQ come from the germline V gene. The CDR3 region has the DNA TGTGCCAGCAGCCAAGCCCTCTTCGGGGGCTACACCTTC. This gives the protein CASSQALFGGYTF.

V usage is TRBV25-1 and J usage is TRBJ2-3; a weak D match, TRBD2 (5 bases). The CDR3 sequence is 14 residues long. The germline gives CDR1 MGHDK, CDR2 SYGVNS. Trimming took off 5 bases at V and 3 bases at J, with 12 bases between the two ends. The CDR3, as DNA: TGTGCCAGCAGTCCCCGGGCGGGTACAGATACGCAGTATTTT. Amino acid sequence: CASSPRAGTDTQYF.

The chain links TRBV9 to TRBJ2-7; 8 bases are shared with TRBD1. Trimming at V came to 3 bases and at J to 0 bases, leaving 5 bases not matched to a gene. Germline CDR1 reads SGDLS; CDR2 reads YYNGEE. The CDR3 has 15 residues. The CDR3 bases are TGTGCCAGCAGCGAGGGGACAGGAAGCTCCTACGAGCAGTACTTC. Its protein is CASSEGTGSSYEQYF.

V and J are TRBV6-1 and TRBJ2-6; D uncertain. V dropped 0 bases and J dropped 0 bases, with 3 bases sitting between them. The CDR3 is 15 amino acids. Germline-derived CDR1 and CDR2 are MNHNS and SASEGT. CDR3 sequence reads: CASSEANSGANVLTF. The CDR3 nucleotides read TGTGCCAGCAGTGAAGCGAACTCTGGGGCCAACGTCCTGACTTTC.

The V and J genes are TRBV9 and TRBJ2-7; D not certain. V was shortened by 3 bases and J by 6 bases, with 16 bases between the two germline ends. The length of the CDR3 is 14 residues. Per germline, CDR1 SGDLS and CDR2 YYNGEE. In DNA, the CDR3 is TGTGCCAGCAGCGGCCGACTGGGCCTCCCCGAGCAGTACTTC. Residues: CASSGRLGLPEQYF. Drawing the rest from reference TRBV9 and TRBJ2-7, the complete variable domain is DSGVTQTPKHLITATGQRVTLRCSPRSGDLSVYWYQQSLDQGLQFLIQYYNGEERAKGNILERFSAQQFPDLHSELNLSSLELGDSALYFCASSGRLGLPEQYFGPGTRLTVT.

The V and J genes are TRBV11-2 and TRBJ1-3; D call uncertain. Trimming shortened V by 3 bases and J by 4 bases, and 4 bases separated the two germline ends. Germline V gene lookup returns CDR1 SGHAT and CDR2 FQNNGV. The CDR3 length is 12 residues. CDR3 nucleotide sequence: TGTGCCAGCAGCTTTTTAGGAAACACCATATATTTT. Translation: CASSFLGNTIYF.

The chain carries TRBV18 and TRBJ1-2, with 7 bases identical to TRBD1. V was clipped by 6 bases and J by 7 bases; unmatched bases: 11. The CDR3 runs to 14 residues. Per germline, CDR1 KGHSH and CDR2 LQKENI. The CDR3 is CASSPDRSGSGYTF. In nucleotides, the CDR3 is TGTGCCAGCTCCCCGGACAGGTCCGGGTCTGGCTACACCTTC.

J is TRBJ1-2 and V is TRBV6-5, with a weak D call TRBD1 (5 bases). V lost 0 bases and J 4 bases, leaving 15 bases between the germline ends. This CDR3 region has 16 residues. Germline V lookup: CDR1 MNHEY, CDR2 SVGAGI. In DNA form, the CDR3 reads TGTGCCAGCAGTTACTCTGCAGGGAGAGATAGCTATGGCTACACCTTC. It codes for CASSYSAGRDSYGYTF.

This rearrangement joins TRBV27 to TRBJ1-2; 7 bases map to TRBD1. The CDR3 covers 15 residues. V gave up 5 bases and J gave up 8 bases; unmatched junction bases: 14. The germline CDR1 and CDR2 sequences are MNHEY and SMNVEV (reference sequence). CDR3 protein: CASSPTTTGYQGYTF. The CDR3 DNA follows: TGTGCCAGCAGTCCCACAACGACAGGGTATCAAGGCTACACCTTC.

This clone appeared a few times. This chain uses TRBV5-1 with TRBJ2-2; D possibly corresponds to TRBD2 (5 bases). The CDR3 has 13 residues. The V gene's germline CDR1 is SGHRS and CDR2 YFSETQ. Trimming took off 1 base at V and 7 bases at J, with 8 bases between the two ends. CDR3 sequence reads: CASSLTRFGELFF. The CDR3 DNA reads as TGCGCCAGCAGCTTGACTAGGTTCGGGGAGCTGTTTTTT.

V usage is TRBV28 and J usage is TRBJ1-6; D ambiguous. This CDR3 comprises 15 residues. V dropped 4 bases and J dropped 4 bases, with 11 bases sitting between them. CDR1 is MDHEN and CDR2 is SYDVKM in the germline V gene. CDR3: CASSSLSSYNSPLHF. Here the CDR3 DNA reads TGTGCCAGCAGTTCCCTTTCTTCTTATAATTCACCCCTCCACTTT.